This TCR beta chain derives from a study of read filtering for tumor transcriptome and immune sequencing. On the study more broadly: Patients were some 16 male and some 13 female, mean age approximately 70 years, range roughly 47 to 80.

This library used about 400 ng RNA and molecular barcoded adaptors spanning alpha/delta and beta/gamma chains. Via MiXCR, TCRdb re-called the reads, giving one row per CDR3 protein. The sample has 35,000 to 55,000 distinct CDR3 sequences, approximately 12% seen once. Germline CDR1 is SGHRS and CDR2 is YFSETQ. The CDR3 has 14 residues. V lost 3 bases and J 6 bases, leaving 13 bases between the germline ends. Many counts were recorded for this clonotype. This TCR derives from a donor aged 40 or over with multiple myeloma. Sequenced input: a population of CD138-negative cells sorted from bone marrow. V is TRBV5-1 and J is TRBJ2-1; D may be TRBD2 (5 bases). As DNA, the CDR3 is TGCGCCAGCAGCTCGGGAAGACCAGGCAATGAGCAGTTCTTC. It encodes CASSSGRPGNEQFF.